A selection of T cell receptor beta chains follows, all from one sample in a study of early T cells in non-severe SARS-CoV-2 infection. Each CDR3 protein gets one entry after TCRdb re-called the 5' RACE reads with MiXCR. The sample consists of nearly 95,000 distinct CDR3 sequences, approximately 16% of them appearing once. The sequenced sample was whole blood, obtained at baseline. The source of these receptors is an adult who was a healthcare worker with PCR-confirmed SARS-CoV-2 infection or an uninfected control (not recorded which). The CDR3 runs from the conserved cysteine through the conserved F or W. The order of the fields is V gene, D gene, CDR3 protein. The D gene is left open where the match is weak.

V gene: TRBV6-2/TRBV6-3
D gene: .
CDR3 protein: CASNGPEETQYF

V gene: TRBV28
D gene: .
CDR3 protein: CASKGGPNQPQHF

V gene: TRBV11-2
D gene: .
CDR3 protein: CASSPEGETQYF

V gene: TRBV12-3/TRBV12-4
D gene: .
CDR3 protein: CASSLQLAKNIQYF

V gene: TRBV7-9
D gene: .
CDR3 protein: CASSSLGRGDTEAFF

V gene: TRBV15
D gene: .
CDR3 protein: CATSPREKDYEQYF

V gene: TRBV27
D gene: TRBD1
CDR3 protein: CASRATGGSNYGYTF

V gene: TRBV27
D gene: .
CDR3 protein: CASTSGPRENTGELFF

V gene: TRBV18
D gene: .
CDR3 protein: CASSVRVPRPNEQYF

V gene: TRBV4-3
D gene: TRBD2
CDR3 protein: CASSQGDSELAGGREQFF

V gene: TRBV20-1
D gene: .
CDR3 protein: CSASLTGGYYGYTF

V gene: TRBV28
D gene: .
CDR3 protein: CASSLSWTGELFF

V gene: TRBV12-3/TRBV12-4
D gene: .
CDR3 protein: CASSFAGVEGYTF

V gene: TRBV4-1
D gene: .
CDR3 protein: CASSQGVLRSHYEQYF

V gene: TRBV7-8
D gene: .
CDR3 protein: CASSHREGGYEQFF

V gene: TRBV9
D gene: .
CDR3 protein: CASSAQGSPLHF

V gene: TRBV28
D gene: TRBD1
CDR3 protein: CASSFRQGTLNTEAFF

V gene: TRBV20-1
D gene: TRBD2
CDR3 protein: CSVGGRGETQYF

V gene: TRBV7-9
D gene: TRBD2
CDR3 protein: CASSWTSQRGLTDTQYF

V gene: TRBV23-1
D gene: .
CDR3 protein: CADPCEQFF

V gene: TRBV5-4
D gene: .
CDR3 protein: CASSLGGRNEQFF

V gene: TRBV5-1
D gene: .
CDR3 protein: CASSRTVSYEQYF